One and the same sample provided the 15 T cell receptor beta chains below, sequenced in a study of STAT3 mutations in large granular lymphocyte leukemia. Only in-frame clones appear in the TCRdb table, and some are missing; sequencing was by immunoSEQ multiplex PCR. The table lists roughly 46,000 clones, roughly 77% of them singletons. Their antigens remain unidentified. Regarding the study as a whole: Every T-cell large granular lymphocyte leukemia patient had at least one immunodominant TCR beta clonotype.

Sequenced sample: PBMCs. These receptors all stem from a human donor with T large granular lymphocyte leukemia. Some clones in this sample may be carry-over from other donors' samples.

This clone was counted a few times. The V gene is TRBV14, the J gene TRBJ1-2; D remains unclear. CDR3 size: 15 residues. Germline CDR1 is SGHDN and CDR2 is FVKESK. V was cut by 1 base and J by 6 bases, with 15 bases left in between. The CDR3 loop reads CASSQVHPGRHGYTF. As DNA, the CDR3 is TGTGCCAGCAGCCAAGTACATCCCGGACGGCATGGCTACACCTTC.

As for this clone: At one end the junction does not follow the germline gene, possibly because of a read error. The chain recombines TRBV4-3 with TRBJ2-5; weak D call: TRBD1 (6 bases). CDR1 LGHNA and CDR2 YSLEER come from the germline V gene. CDR3 length equals 13 residues. The CDR3 nucleotides are TGCGCCAGCAGCCCACAGGGCTCAGAGATCCAGTACTTC. Protein product: CASSPQGSEIQYF.

The chain combines TRBV10-3 with TRBJ2-7; D uncertain. V was pared by 8 bases and J by 3 bases, with 8 bases between. Germline lookup yields CDR1 ENHRY and CDR2 SYGVKD. The CDR3 consists of 11 residues. CDR3 nucleotides: TGTGCCATCCGACAAAACTACGAGCAGTACTTC. Its translation is CAIRQNYEQYF.

The genes are TRBV5-1 and TRBJ2-7; D assignment may be TRBD1 or TRBD2 (6 bases each). The CDR3 has 14 residues. Trimming took off 0 bases at V and 6 bases at J, with 13 bases between the two ends. Germline CDR1 and CDR2: SGHRS and YFSETQ. The CDR3 DNA follows: TGCGCCAGCAGCTTGGCGGGGGCCCCCTCCGAGCAGTACTTC. Encoded protein: CASSLAGAPSEQYF.

V usage is TRBV7-9 and J usage is TRBJ1-2, with D hard to call. Germline CDR1 is SEHNR and CDR2 is FQNEAQ (reference sequence). The V end was cut by 2 bases, the J end by 10 bases, with 11 bases between. The CDR3 contains 12 residues. The CDR3 region has the DNA TGTGCCAGCAGCTTAAGGCAGTACGACTACACCTTC. Protein sequence: CASSLRQYDYTF.

This clone is a singleton in its sample. This rearrangement joins TRBV28 to TRBJ2-7; D may be TRBD2 (6 bases). The CDR3 runs to 13 residues. V was pared by 3 bases and J by 3 bases, with 9 bases between. Germline V gene data show CDR1 as MDHEN and CDR2 as SYDVKM. CDR3 DNA sequence: TGTGCCAGCAGTTTCCAGGAGGGCTACGAGCAGTACTTC. It yields the protein CASSFQEGYEQYF.

The chain joins TRBV5-4 to TRBJ2-3; 8 nucleotides match TRBD2. V gave up 0 bases and J gave up 1 base; unmatched junction bases: 7. Germline V lookup: CDR1 SGHNT, CDR2 YYREEE (reference sequence). This CDR3 is 17 amino acids long. The CDR3 DNA reads as TGTGCCAGCAGCTTGGCGCGCGGGGGGCCGCGCACAGATACGCAGTATTTT. Amino acids: CASSLARGGPRTDTQYF.

This clone was counted a single time. The chain joins TRBV7-9 to TRBJ2-3; TRBD2 might be the D (6 bases). Looked up from germline, CDR1 is SEHNR and CDR2 is FQNEAQ (reference sequence). The CDR3 extends over 15 amino acids. V shed 5 bases and J shed 0 bases, with 12 bases lying between them. The CDR3 bases are TGTGCCAGCAGCGGGGGGTGGGATAGCACAGATACGCAGTATTTT. Translation gives CASSGGWDSTDTQYF.

The chain employs TRBV7-2 and TRBJ2-7; D unresolved. This CDR3 contains 12 residues. The V end was cut by 5 bases, the J end by 5 bases, with 10 bases between. Germline V lookup: CDR1 SGHTA, CDR2 FQGNSA. The CDR3 nucleotides read TGTGCCAGCAGCCGCATCAACAACGAGCAGTACTTC. It specifies CASSRINNEQYF.

The gene calls are TRBV29-1 and TRBJ2-3; TRBD2 agrees at 7 bases. In germline, CDR1 is SQVTM, CDR2 ANQGSEA. The length of the CDR3 is 14 residues. V shed 7 bases and J 1 base; nucleotides not matched to a gene: 8. The CDR3 bases are TGCAGCGCCCAGGCTGGGGGGGGCACAGATACGCAGTATTTT. Residues: CSAQAGGGTDTQYF.

This clone showed up just once. The chain has TRBV7-8 and TRBJ1-1; D remains ambiguous. The CDR3 extends over 13 amino acids. V was pared by 0 bases and J by 0 bases, with 2 bases between. CDR1 and CDR2 from the germline V gene are SGHVS and FQNEAQ. CDR3: CASSLALNTEAFF. CDR3 DNA: TGTGCCAGCAGCTTAGCCCTGAACACTGAAGCTTTCTTT.

This sequence joins TRBV10-3 and TRBJ2-1, with 8 bases lining up with TRBD2. Germline V gives CDR1 ENHRY, CDR2 SYGVKD. V was pared by 6 bases and J by 8 bases, with 6 bases of the junction left unmatched. CDR3 length: 13 residues. The CDR3 loop reads CAISLPSGHEQFF. In DNA form, the CDR3 reads TGTGCCATCAGCCTACCTAGCGGGCATGAGCAGTTCTTC.

This chain joins TRBV29-1 and TRBJ2-7; 7 bases are a match to TRBD1. Per the germline V gene, CDR1 is SQVTM and CDR2 is ANQGSEA. The CDR3 is 14 residues long. J lost 1 base, V lost 4 bases, and 7 bases had no gene match. In DNA, the CDR3 is TGCAGCGTTGGGGCAGGGGGTAGTTCCTACGAGCAGTACTTC. The encoded protein is CSVGAGGSSYEQYF.

The V and J genes are TRBV4-3 and TRBJ1-6; D gene uncertain. The CDR3 has 13 residues. Deletions cut 4 bases from V and 7 bases from J, with 8 bases between. The V gene's germline CDR1 is LGHNA and CDR2 YSLEER. The CDR3 loop is CASSLGINSPLHF. In DNA, the CDR3 is TGCGCCAGCAGCCTGGGGATCAATTCACCCCTCCACTTT.

This clone appeared a few times. The rearrangement links TRBV4-1 to TRBJ1-5; weak D call: TRBD1 (6 bases). This CDR3 has 14 amino acids. Trimming took 5 bases from V and 0 from J, leaving 8 bases between them. CDR1 and CDR2 (germline): MGHRA, YSYEKL. The CDR3 region is CASSRGDSNQPQHF. The CDR3 coding sequence is TGCGCCAGCAGCAGGGGGGATAGCAATCAGCCCCAGCATTTT.